This T cell receptor (beta chain) was identified during a study of shared clonotypes between healthy human individuals. General study findings and limits: The study's rarefaction showed incomplete sorted-subset sequencing despite large depth. It was the non-shared clonotypes that had lower generation probabilities than clonotypes shared by all four donors.

Concerning this clone: Its antigen is as yet unknown.

Original analysis: Because ImmunoSEQ provided only junction sequences with no quality scores, the filtering differed. Clones were read by immunoSEQ multiplex PCR, and TCRdb kept only the in-frame ones, dropping some. V, J and clone size reflect that table, while D and trimming were determined from the DNA. The data contain approximately 320,000 clones, roughly 87% of them singletons. The CDR3 covers 15 residues. V shed 3 bases and J shed 6 bases, with 14 bases lying between them. Germline values: CDR1 SEHNR, CDR2 FQNEAQ (reference sequence). In CD8 memory, CD45RO+ cells were put together with CCR7-negative CD45RA+ TemRA cells.

The clonotype originates from a man aged 18-30 years in good health. The sample was memory CD8+ T cells sorted from blood. The subset is: CD45RO+ cells pooled with CCR7-negative TemRA cells. This chain connects TRBV7-9 to TRBJ1-4; no definite D call. The CDR3 here is CASSFIRRRHEKLFF. CDR3 sequence (DNA): TGTGCCAGCAGCTTCATCCGGAGGAGGCATGAAAAACTGTTTTTT.